These 10 T cell receptor beta chains were all obtained from the same sample, sequenced in a study of radiotherapy plus CTLA-4 blockade in lung cancer. Some clones are missing from TCRdb's copy, which holds only in-frame ones; the method was immunoSEQ multiplex PCR. The table has tens of thousands of clones, about four fifths seen once. Sequenced material: peripheral blood, taken from a patient treated with radiotherapy plus ipilimumab. The receptors here all came from a human donor with non-small cell lung cancer who had stable disease on radiotherapy plus ipilimumab.

The genes are TRBV6-5 and TRBJ1-2, with 8 bases that match TRBD1. Germline V gene lookup returns CDR1 MNHEY and CDR2 SVGAGI. This CDR3 comprises 15 residues. V was clipped by 6 bases and J by 4 bases; unmatched bases: 10. CDR3 DNA sequence: TGTGCCAGCAGGAGCGGACAGGGAGCCTTCTATGGCTACACCTTC. Amino acids: CASRSGQGAFYGYTF.

The rearrangement links TRBV7-9 to TRBJ2-6, with 7 bases matching TRBD2. The V gene's germline CDR1 is SEHNR and CDR2 FQNEAQ (reference sequence). This CDR3 has 18 residues. Germline trimming cut 4 bases from V and 1 base from J; bases unmatched to any gene: 10. The CDR3 region has the DNA TGTGCCAGCAGCTCCCTTGGAGTGGGAGGGTCTGGGGCCAACGTCCTGACTTTC. Translation gives CASSSLGVGGSGANVLTF. The full variable domain, its missing parts supplied by reference TRBV7-9 and TRBJ2-6, is DTGVSQNPRHKITKRGQNVTFRCDPISEHNRLYWYRQTLGQGPEFLTYFQNEAQLEKSRLLSDRFSAERPKGSFSTLEIQRTEQGDSAMYLCASSSLGVGGSGANVLTFGAGSRLTVL.

V is TRBV5-1 and J is TRBJ2-7; 13 bases map to TRBD2. CDR1 SGHRS and CDR2 YFSETQ come from the germline V gene. The CDR3 has 16 amino acids. V shed 4 bases, J shed 0 bases, and the junction held 4 bases outside the gene matches. The CDR3 loop reads CASSPGLAGLSYEQYF. DNA for the CDR3: TGCGCCAGCAGCCCGGGACTAGCGGGACTCTCCTACGAGCAGTACTTC.

The chain recombines TRBV11-2 with TRBJ1-1; D ambiguous. The CDR3 runs 14 residues. V dropped 5 bases and J dropped 1 base, with 11 bases sitting between them. Germline values: CDR1 SGHAT, CDR2 FQNNGV. The CDR3 spells CASSLPRRNTEAFF. For the CDR3, the DNA is TGTGCCAGCAGCCTACCGCGACGGAACACTGAAGCTTTCTTT.

The chain uses TRBV29-1 and TRBJ2-5; maybe TRBD2 (7 bases). Trimming pared 4 bases from V and 7 bases from J, leaving 13 bases between. There are 12 residues in the CDR3. Germline V gene lookup returns CDR1 SQVTM and CDR2 ANQGSEA. For the CDR3, the DNA is TGCAGCGTTGTGACGGGGGGCGCGACCCAGTACTTC. Encoded protein: CSVVTGGATQYF.

This rearrangement joins TRBV27 to TRBJ2-5, with D unclear. CDR3 size: 15 residues. Deletions cut 2 bases from V and 2 bases from J, with 12 bases between. CDR1 is MNHEY, CDR2 SMNVEV, per germline (reference sequence). The chain's CDR3 is CASSLRGYQQETQYF. In nucleotides, the CDR3 is TGTGCCAGCAGTTTACGTGGGTACCAACAAGAGACCCAGTACTTC.

The rearrangement links TRBV5-1 to TRBJ2-5, with 9 bases that match TRBD2. Trimming cost V 0 bases and J 2 bases; bases outside gene matches: 5. The CDR3 has 16 residues. CDR1 is SGHRS and CDR2 is YFSETQ in the germline V gene. The CDR3: CASSLVPSGKQETQYF. The CDR3 DNA follows: TGCGCCAGCAGCTTGGTCCCTAGCGGGAAACAAGAGACCCAGTACTTC.

The rearrangement uses TRBV19 and TRBJ1-2; D perhaps matches TRBD1 (5 bases). Trimming removed 2 bases at V and 7 bases at J, with 11 bases between. The CDR3 is made up of 13 amino acids. Germline values: CDR1 LNHDA, CDR2 SQIVND (reference sequence). CDR3 bases: TGTGCCAGTAGTATACCAGGGAGAGGTGGCTACACCTTC. Translated: CASSIPGRGGYTF. Together with reference TRBV19 and TRBJ1-2, the CDR3 gives the full variable domain: DGGITQSPKYLFRKEGQNVTLSCEQNLNHDAMYWYRQDPGQGLRLIYYSQIVNDFQKGDIAEGYSVSREKKESFPLTVTSAQKNPTAFYLCASSIPGRGGYTFGSGTRLTVV.

As to this clone: The junction departs from germline at one end; a sequencing error may be responsible. V usage is TRBV5-4 and J usage is TRBJ2-2; D is ambiguous. From germline, CDR1 is SGHNT and CDR2 YYREEE (reference sequence). The CDR3 sequence is 15 residues long. Here the CDR3 reads CANSTKTLNTGELFF. CDR3 nucleotide sequence: TGTGCCAACAGCACCAAGACGCTGAACACCGGGGAGCTGTTTTTT.

A few counts support this clone. The V gene is TRBV28, the J gene TRBJ1-1; possible D gene TRBD1, 5 bases. V shed 6 bases and J shed 5 bases, with 16 bases lying between them. This CDR3 comprises 14 residues. Germline CDR1 reads MDHEN; CDR2 reads SYDVKM. CDR3 residues: CASRTLGGTTEAFF. The CDR3 DNA reads as TGTGCCAGCAGGACTCTGGGCGGGACTACTGAAGCTTTCTTT.